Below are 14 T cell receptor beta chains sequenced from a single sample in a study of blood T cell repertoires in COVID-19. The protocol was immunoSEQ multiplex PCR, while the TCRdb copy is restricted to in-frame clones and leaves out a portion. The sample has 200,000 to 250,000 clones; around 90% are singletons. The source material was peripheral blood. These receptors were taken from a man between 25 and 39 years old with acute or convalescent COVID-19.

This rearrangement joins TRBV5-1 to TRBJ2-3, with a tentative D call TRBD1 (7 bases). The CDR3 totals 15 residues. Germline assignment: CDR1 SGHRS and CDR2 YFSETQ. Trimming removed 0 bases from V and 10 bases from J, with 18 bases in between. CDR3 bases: TGCGCCAGCAGCTTGGCGACAGGGACTGGTAAATCGCAGTATTTT. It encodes CASSLATGTGKSQYF.

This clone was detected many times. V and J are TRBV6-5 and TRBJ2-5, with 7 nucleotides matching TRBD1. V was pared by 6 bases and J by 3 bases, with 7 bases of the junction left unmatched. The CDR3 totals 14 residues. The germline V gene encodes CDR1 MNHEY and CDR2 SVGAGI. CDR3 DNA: TGTGCCAGCAGCGCCGGGACAGCCAAAGAGACCCAGTACTTC. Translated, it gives CASSAGTAKETQYF.

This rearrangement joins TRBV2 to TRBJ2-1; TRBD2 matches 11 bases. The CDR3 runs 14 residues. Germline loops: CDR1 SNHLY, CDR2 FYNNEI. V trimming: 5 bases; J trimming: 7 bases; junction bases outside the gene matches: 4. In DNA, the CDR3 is TGTGCCAGCAGTTCCGGGACTAGCGGTAATGAGCAGTTCTTC. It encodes CASSSGTSGNEQFF.

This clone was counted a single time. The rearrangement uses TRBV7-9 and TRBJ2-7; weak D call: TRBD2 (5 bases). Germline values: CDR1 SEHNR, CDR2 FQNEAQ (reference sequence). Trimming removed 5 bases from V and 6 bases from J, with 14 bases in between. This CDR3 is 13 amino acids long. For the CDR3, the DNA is TGTGCCAGCAGCCAATCCGGGATGGGCGAGCAGTACTTC. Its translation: CASSQSGMGEQYF.

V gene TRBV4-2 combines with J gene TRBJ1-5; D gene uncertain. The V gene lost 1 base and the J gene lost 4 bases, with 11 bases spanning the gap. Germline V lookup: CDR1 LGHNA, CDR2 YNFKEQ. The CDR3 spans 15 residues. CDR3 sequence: CASSQGGFQNQPQHF. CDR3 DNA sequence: TGTGCCAGCAGCCAAGGCGGTTTCCAGAATCAGCCCCAGCATTTT.

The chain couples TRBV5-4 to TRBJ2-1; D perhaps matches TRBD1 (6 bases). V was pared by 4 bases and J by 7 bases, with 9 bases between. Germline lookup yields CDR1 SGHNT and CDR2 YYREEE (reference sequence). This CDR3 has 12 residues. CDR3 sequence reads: CASSGGPNEQFF. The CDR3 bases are TGTGCCAGCAGCGGGGGCCCGAATGAGCAGTTCTTC.

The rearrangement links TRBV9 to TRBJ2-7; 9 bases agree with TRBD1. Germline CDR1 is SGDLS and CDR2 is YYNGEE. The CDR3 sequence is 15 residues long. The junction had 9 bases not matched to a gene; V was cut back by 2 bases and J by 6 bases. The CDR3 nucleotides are TGTGCCAGCAGCGTGGGGGGACAGGGTAACTCCGAGCAGTACTTC. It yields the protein CASSVGGQGNSEQYF.

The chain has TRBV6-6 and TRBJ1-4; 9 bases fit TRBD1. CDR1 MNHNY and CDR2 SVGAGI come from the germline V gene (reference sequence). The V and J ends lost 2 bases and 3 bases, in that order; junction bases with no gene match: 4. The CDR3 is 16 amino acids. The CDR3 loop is CASSYGQGKSNEKLFF. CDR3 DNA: TGTGCCAGCAGTTACGGACAGGGGAAATCTAATGAAAAACTGTTTTTT.

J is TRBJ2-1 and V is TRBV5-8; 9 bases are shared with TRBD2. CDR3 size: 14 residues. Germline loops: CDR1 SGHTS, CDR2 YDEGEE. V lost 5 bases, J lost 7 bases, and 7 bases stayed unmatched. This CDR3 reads CASSDSGGGNEQFF. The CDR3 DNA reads TGTGCCAGCAGTGATAGCGGGGGCGGGAATGAGCAGTTCTTC.

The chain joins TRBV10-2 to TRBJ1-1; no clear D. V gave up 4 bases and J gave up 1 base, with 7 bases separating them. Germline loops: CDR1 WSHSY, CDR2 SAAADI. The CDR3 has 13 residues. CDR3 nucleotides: TGCGCCAGCAGTGTTACAGAGAACACTGAAGCTTTCTTT. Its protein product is CASSVTENTEAFF.

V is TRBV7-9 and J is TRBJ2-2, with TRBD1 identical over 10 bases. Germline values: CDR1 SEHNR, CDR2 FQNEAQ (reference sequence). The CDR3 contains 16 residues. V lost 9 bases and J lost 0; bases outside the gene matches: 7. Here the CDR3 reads CARWRDRGSNTGELFF. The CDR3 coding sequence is TGTGCCAGATGGAGGGACAGGGGCTCGAACACCGGGGAGCTGTTTTTT.

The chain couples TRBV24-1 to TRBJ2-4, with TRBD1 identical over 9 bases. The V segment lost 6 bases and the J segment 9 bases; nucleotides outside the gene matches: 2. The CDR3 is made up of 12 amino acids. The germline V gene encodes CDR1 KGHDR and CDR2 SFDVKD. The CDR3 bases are TGTGCCACCAGTTCGACAGGGGGCATTCAGTACTTC. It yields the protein CATSSTGGIQYF.

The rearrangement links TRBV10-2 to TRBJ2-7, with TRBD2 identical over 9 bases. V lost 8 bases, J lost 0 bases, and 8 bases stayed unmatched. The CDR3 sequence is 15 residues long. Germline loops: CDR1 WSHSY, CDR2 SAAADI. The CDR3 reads CASFDPGLASYEQYF. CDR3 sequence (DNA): TGCGCCAGCTTTGATCCGGGACTAGCCTCCTACGAGCAGTACTTC.

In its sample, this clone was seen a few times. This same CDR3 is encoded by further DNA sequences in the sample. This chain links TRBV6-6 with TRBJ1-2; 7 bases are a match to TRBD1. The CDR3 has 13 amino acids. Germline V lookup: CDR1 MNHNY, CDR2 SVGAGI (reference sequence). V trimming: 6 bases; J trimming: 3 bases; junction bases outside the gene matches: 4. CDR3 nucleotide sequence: TGTGCCAGCAGCTCTACAGGGGACTATGGCTACACCTTC. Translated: CASSSTGDYGYTF.